This T cell receptor (beta chain) was documented in a study of beta chain features in type 1 diabetes. Study information: The patient and healthy donor groups were comparable for age, gender and cell yields.

A sort by CD45RO/CCR7/CD25/CD127/CD95/CD27 yielded CD4+ naive, central memory, regulatory and stem cell-like memory cells. This clone was detected a few times. Its target is not known. CDR3 size: 16 residues. Looked up from germline, CDR1 is SEHNR and CDR2 is FQNEAQ (reference sequence). J lost 3 bases, V lost 6 bases, and 11 bases had no gene match. The whole isolated RNA underwent reverse transcription, so sequencing captured expressed TCRB transcripts. Sequenced by immunoSEQ multiplex PCR; TCRdb stores in-frame clones only, minus some. In the table there are 300,000 to 450,000 clones, over 8.5% of which are singletons. Points from the study as a whole: For type 1 diabetes patients, VDJ junctions showed fewer insertions and more deletions. Moderate yet significant TCRB CDR3 shortening was seen in Type 1 diabetes patients in all four CD4+ subsets.

V is TRBV7-9 and J is TRBJ2-1; TRBD1 agrees at 7 bases. The source is a man aged 30-40 years with type 1 diabetes. Sequencing was done on a sample of central memory CD4+ T cells from blood. The CDR3 here is CASRPIRDSSYNEQFF. The CDR3 coding sequence is TGTGCCAGCAGACCAATCCGGGACAGCAGCTACAATGAGCAGTTCTTC.